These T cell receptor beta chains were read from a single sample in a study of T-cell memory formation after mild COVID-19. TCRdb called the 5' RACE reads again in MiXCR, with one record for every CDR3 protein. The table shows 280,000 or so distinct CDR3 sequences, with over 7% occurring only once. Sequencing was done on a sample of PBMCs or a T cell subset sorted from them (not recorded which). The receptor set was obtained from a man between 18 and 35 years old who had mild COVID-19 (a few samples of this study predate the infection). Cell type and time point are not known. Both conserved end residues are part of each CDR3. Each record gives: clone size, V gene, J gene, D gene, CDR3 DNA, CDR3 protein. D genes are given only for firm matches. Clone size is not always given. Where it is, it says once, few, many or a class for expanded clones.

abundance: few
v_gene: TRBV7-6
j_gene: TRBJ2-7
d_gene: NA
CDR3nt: TGTGCCAGCAGCTTAGCGGCCGGGGTTTTCGACGAGCAGTACTTC
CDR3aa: CASSLAAGVFDEQYF

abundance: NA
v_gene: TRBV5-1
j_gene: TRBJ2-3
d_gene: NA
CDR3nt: TGCGCCAGCGCTGACGGACGGGAAGATACGCAGTATTTT
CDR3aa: CASADGREDTQYF

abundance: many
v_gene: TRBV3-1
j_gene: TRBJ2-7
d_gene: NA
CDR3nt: TGTGCCAGCAGCCAAGGGAGACAGAGCTACGAGCAGTACTTC
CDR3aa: CASSQGRQSYEQYF

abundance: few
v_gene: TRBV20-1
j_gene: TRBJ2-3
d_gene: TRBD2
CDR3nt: TGCAGTGCTAGAGGCTCGCGGGGGGTTAGGACAGATACGCAGTATTTT
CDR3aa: CSARGSRGVRTDTQYF

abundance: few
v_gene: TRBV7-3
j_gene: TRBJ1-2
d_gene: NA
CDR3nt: TGTGCCAGCAGCGAGGACCTGAGGGGAGATGGCTACACCTTC
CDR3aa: CASSEDLRGDGYTF

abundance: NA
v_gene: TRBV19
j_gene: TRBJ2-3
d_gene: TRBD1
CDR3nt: TGTGCCAGTAGTGCGCGGACAGGGGGTCCCCTTACATCTAGCACAGATACGCAGTATTTT
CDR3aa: CASSARTGGPLTSSTDTQYF

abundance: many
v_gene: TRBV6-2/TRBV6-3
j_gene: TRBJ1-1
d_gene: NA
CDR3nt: TGTGCCAGCAGACGGAGGCCAGCACTCAGGGTAGGACGGGACGGTGAAGCTTTCTTT
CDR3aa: CASRRRPALRVGRDGEAFF

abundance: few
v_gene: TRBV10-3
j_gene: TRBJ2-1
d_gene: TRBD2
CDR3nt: TGTGCCATCAGTGAGTCGAGTCTAGCGGGGGCCTCCGGGCGGGAGCAGTTCTTC
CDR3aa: CAISESSLAGASGREQFF

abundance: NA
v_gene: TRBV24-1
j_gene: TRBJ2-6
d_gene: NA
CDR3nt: TGTGCCACCAGTGATTCCGGAGTAGCGATGGGGGCCAACGTCCTGACTTTC
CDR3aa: CATSDSGVAMGANVLTF

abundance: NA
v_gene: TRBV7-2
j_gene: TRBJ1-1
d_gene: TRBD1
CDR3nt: TGTGCCAGCAGCCAAGGGGCAGGGGGACGATGGAACACTGAAGCTTTCTTT
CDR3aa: CASSQGAGGRWNTEAFF

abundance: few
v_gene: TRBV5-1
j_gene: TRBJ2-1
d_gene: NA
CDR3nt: TGCGCCAGCAGCGGTGCTCGGAGCTCCTACAATGAGCAGTTCTTC
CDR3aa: CASSGARSSYNEQFF

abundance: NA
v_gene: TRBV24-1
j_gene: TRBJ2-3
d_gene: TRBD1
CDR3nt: TGTGCCACCAGTGAGACAGGGGCCGCCACAGATACGCAGTATTTT
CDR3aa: CATSETGAATDTQYF

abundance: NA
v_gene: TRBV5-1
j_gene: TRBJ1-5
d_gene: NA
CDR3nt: TGCGCCAGCAGCCCCAAAACGGGGGCGAATCAGCCCCAGCATTTT
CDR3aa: CASSPKTGANQPQHF

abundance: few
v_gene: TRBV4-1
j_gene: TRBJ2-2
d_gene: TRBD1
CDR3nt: TGCGCCAGCAGCCAAGGGACAGGGTGGGACACCGGGGAGCTGTTTTTT
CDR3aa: CASSQGTGWDTGELFF

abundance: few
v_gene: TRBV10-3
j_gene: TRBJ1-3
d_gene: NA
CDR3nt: TGTGCCATCAGTGGGAAACTGGACAGTCGCTCTGGAAACACCATATATTTT
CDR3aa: CAISGKLDSRSGNTIYF

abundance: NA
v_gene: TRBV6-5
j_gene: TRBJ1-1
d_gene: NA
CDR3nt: TGTGCCAGCAGTTACTCGACCCCTAATGAAGCTTTCTTT
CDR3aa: CASSYSTPNEAFF

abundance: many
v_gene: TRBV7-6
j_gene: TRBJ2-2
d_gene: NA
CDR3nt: TGTGCCAGCAGCTGGACCCGACAGAACACCGGGGAGCTGTTTTTT
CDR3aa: CASSWTRQNTGELFF

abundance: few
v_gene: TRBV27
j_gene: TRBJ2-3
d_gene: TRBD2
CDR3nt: TGTGCCAGCAGTCTATCACTAGCGGTGACAGATACGCAGTATTTT
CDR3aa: CASSLSLAVTDTQYF

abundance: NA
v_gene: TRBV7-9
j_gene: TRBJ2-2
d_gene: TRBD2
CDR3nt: TGTGCCAGCCGGGAGGGGAGGAACACCGGGGAGCTGTTTTTT
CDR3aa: CASREGRNTGELFF